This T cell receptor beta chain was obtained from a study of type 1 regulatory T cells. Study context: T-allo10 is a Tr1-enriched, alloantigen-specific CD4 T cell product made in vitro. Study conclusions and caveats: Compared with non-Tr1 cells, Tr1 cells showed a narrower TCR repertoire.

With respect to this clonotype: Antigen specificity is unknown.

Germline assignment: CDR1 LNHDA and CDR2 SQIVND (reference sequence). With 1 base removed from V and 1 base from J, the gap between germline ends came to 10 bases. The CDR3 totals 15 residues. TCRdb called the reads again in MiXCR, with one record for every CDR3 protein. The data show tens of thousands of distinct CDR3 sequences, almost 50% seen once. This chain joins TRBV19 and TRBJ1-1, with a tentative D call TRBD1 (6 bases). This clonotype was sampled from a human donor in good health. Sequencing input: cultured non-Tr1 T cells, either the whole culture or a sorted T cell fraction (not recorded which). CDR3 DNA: TGTGCCAGTAGTATAGTCGAAGGGGGGAACACTGAAGCTTTCTTT. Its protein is CASSIVEGGNTEAFF.